The rows below give T cell receptor beta chains drawn from one sample of a study of cytomegalovirus exposure and HLA in healthy donors. Profiled with immunoSEQ multiplex PCR; TCRdb holds only in-frame clones, not every one. The sample lists 150,000 or so clones, around 10% occurring once. The sequenced sample was PBMCs. The receptors were gathered from a man aged 50 to 59 in good health and CMV-seronegative. Each CDR3 is given with its conserved first and last residue. Each record gives: V gene, D gene, J gene, clone size, CDR3 DNA, CDR3 protein. The D gene is left open where the match is weak. Not all rows give a size; the values are once, few, many and, for expanded clones, a class.

TRBV5-6,NA,TRBJ1-2,NA,TGTGCCAGCAGCAGTACAGGGATGGATGGCTACACCTTC,CASSSTGMDGYTF
TRBV5-5,NA,TRBJ1-4,few,TGTGCCAGCAGCTTGGTTACAGATGCAACTAATGAAAAACTGTTTTTT,CASSLVTDATNEKLFF
TRBV5-1,TRBD1,TRBJ1-4,NA,TGCGCCAGCAGCTTGGACCCCGTAACAGGGGCGCTCTATGAAAAACTGTTTTTT,CASSLDPVTGALYEKLFF
TRBV28,NA,TRBJ2-7,NA,TGTGCCAGCAGTCGAACGGGCGGGCACTACGAGCAGTACTTC,CASSRTGGHYEQYF
TRBV5-1,NA,TRBJ2-5,few,TGCGCCAGCAGCTTGGACGCGCCACAGAAAGAGACCCAGTACTTC,CASSLDAPQKETQYF
TRBV4-2,NA,TRBJ1-1,NA,TGTGCCAGCAGCCAAGATCGGGCAGGGTCTGGGACTGAAGCTTTCTTT,CASSQDRAGSGTEAFF
TRBV7-8,NA,TRBJ1-1,few,TGTGCCAGCATGAGGCGCGACAGTTTGAACACTGAAGCTTTCTTT,CASMRRDSLNTEAFF
TRBV18,NA,TRBJ1-1,NA,TGTGCCAGCTCACCACCCAGGGGAATGAACACTGAAGCTTTCTTT,CASSPPRGMNTEAFF
TRBV6-1,NA,TRBJ2-7,few,TGTGCCAGCGGGCCCACGCTACCCTACGAGCAGTACTTC,CASGPTLPYEQYF
TRBV19,NA,TRBJ2-3,few,TGTGCCAGTAGTGTCGACCCCAGCGGTGCGCAGTATTTT,CASSVDPSGAQYF
TRBV5-1,NA,TRBJ2-1,few,TGCGCCAGCAGCTTGATGTTCGGTAGCTCCTACAATGAGCAGTTCTTC,CASSLMFGSSYNEQFF
TRBV2,TRBD1,TRBJ1-3,few,TGTGCCAGCAGGGTGGACAGGGCCGCAGGAAACACCATATATTTT,CASRVDRAAGNTIYF
TRBV7-3,NA,TRBJ2-5,NA,TGTGCCAGCAGCTTTGGGCCAACGCGGACCCAGTACTTC,CASSFGPTRTQYF
TRBV2,NA,TRBJ1-5,NA,TGTGCCAGCAGTGACATACTTACAAGTTATAGCAATCAGCCCCGGCATTTT,CASSDILTSYSNQPRHF
TRBV11-3,TRBD1,TRBJ2-2,few,TGTGCCAGCAGCTCCGGGACAGGGGCTGACGGGGAGCTGTTTTTT,CASSSGTGADGELFF
TRBV6-1,NA,TRBJ1-6,NA,TGTGCCAGCACCTTAGGCCAGGCAGGATCACCCCTCCACTTT,CASTLGQAGSPLHF
TRBV15,NA,TRBJ2-3,NA,TGTGCCACCAGGGGCGGTCTTTTCAGGGGAGATACGCAGTATTTT,CATRGGLFRGDTQYF
TRBV25-1,NA,TRBJ2-7,NA,TGTGCCAGCAGTGGATCTGGAGGGCGCGGAGACGAGCAGTACTTC,CASSGSGGRGDEQYF
TRBV5-1,TRBD1,TRBJ1-2,NA,TGCGCCAGCAGCTTCGGGGACAGGGGGTTTGGCTACACCTTC,CASSFGDRGFGYTF
TRBV5-1,TRBD1,TRBJ2-7,few,TGCGCCAGCAGCGGACAGGTCTCCTACGAGCAGTACTTC,CASSGQVSYEQYF
TRBV6-6,TRBD1,TRBJ2-7,few,TGTGCCAGCAGTCTGGGACAGGGGTTCTACGAGCAGTACTTC,CASSLGQGFYEQYF
TRBV7-3,NA,TRBJ2-5,few,TGTGCCAGCAGCTTGACAGGGACTGGGACCCAGTACTTC,CASSLTGTGTQYF
TRBV28,NA,TRBJ1-2,many,TGTGCCAGCATCGGGGGGGGGTCGGACGGCTACACCTTC,CASIGGGSDGYTF
TRBV9,NA,TRBJ2-7,NA,TGTGCCAGCAGCGTAGCCCCCTCCGTACGATTCGGGCAGTACTTC,CASSVAPSVRFGQYF
TRBV6-1,TRBD1,TRBJ2-7,NA,TGTGCCAGCGGAGGCCTGGGACAGGGGAAATACGAGCAGTACTTC,CASGGLGQGKYEQYF
TRBV6-5,TRBD1,TRBJ2-5,NA,TGTGCCACGACCTCCGGCAGGGGGCGGGTTGAGCAGTACTTC,CATTSGRGRVEQYF
TRBV5-5,NA,TRBJ1-5,NA,TGTGCCAGCAGCTTGTATGGGGGCCTTAGCAATCAGCCCCAGCATTTT,CASSLYGGLSNQPQHF
TRBV4-1,TRBD1,TRBJ1-2,few,TGCGCCAGCAGCCAAGATCTGGGGACAGCCTATGGCTACACCTTC,CASSQDLGTAYGYTF
TRBV5-8,TRBD1,TRBJ1-1,few,TGTGCCAGCAGCTCGATTTTCTATACAGGGGTAGACACTGAAGCTTTCTTT,CASSSIFYTGVDTEAFF
TRBV27,TRBD1,TRBJ2-7,NA,TGTGCCAGCAGTCCCGCTGGGACAGGCTCCTACGAGCAGTACTTC,CASSPAGTGSYEQYF
TRBV28,NA,TRBJ2-1,few,TGTGCCAGCAGCCGGGACTCTCCTCGGCCCTACAATGAGCAGTTCTTC,CASSRDSPRPYNEQFF
TRBV5-4,TRBD2,TRBJ2-2,NA,TGTGCCAGCAGCCGGACTAGCGGGAGGGGCTATAACACCGGGGAGCTGTTTTTT,CASSRTSGRGYNTGELFF
TRBV2,TRBD2,TRBJ2-2,few,TGTGCCATACGGAGCGGGAGCAGTAGCACCGGGGAGCTGTTTTTT,CAIRSGSSSTGELFF
TRBV4-2,TRBD2,TRBJ2-2,few,TGTGCCAGCAGCCCTAAAGCGGGAGACTCCGGGGAGCTGTTTTTT,CASSPKAGDSGELFF
TRBV7-3,NA,TRBJ1-5,NA,TGTGCCAGCAGCTGCCCTCTTGAGCAGCCCCAGCATTTT,CASSCPLEQPQHF
TRBV30,TRBD2,TRBJ2-7,NA,TGTGCCTGGAGAGGTGGCGGGAGTCTTAGTTTGGGCGAGCAGTACTTC,CAWRGGGSLSLGEQYF
TRBV10-2,TRBD2,TRBJ2-1,few,TGCGCCAGCACAAATCTAGCGGGATCCACTGAGCAGTTCTTC,CASTNLAGSTEQFF
TRBV20-1,NA,TRBJ2-7,NA,TGCAGTGCGTTGACAGAGATCGAGCAGTACTTC,CSALTEIEQYF
TRBV19,TRBD1,TRBJ1-1,few,TGTGCCAGTAGTTTACAGGGGGCGGTGAACACTGAAGCTTTCTTT,CASSLQGAVNTEAFF
TRBV6-5,NA,TRBJ1-1,NA,TGTGCCAGCGGTTCCCCTCGTAACACTGAAGCTTTCTTT,CASGSPRNTEAFF
TRBV30,NA,TRBJ2-2,NA,TGTGCCTGGAGGAGGGTAGAGAACACCGGGGAGCTGTTTTTT,CAWRRVENTGELFF
TRBV28,NA,TRBJ2-3,NA,TGTGCCAGCAGTTTACTAGCCCAACGTGGGACAGATACGCAGTATTTT,CASSLLAQRGTDTQYF
TRBV6-1,TRBD1,TRBJ2-3,few,TGTGCCAGCAGTTTCACAGGGGCAGATACGCAGTATTTT,CASSFTGADTQYF
TRBV30,TRBD1,TRBJ2-7,few,TGTGCCGTCTCTACCGGGACAGGGATCTACGAGCAGTACTTC,CAVSTGTGIYEQYF
TRBV4-1,TRBD2,TRBJ2-2,NA,TGCGCCAGCAGCCAAGACTGGCCTGGGGGGGATAGCGGGGAGCTGTTTTTT,CASSQDWPGGDSGELFF
TRBV21-1,NA,TRBJ2-5,NA,TGTGCCACTCTGCGGAGAAATCAAGAGACCCAGTACTTC,CATLRRNQETQYF
TRBV7-9,NA,TRBJ1-5,NA,TGTGCCAGCGGATGGGGGGATCAGCCCCAGCATTTT,CASGWGDQPQHF
TRBV28,NA,TRBJ2-7,few,TGTGCCAGCAGTTCCCCGGGGGGCCACGAGCAGTACTTC,CASSSPGGHEQYF
TRBV7-2,NA,TRBJ1-1,NA,TGTGCCTCGGGGGTAAAAATGGGGACTGAAGCTTTCTTT,CASGVKMGTEAFF
TRBV6-6,TRBD1,TRBJ2-7,few,TGTGCCAGCAGTTCCACCCGCGCAGGGGGTATCTACGAGCAGTACTTC,CASSSTRAGGIYEQYF
TRBV15,NA,TRBJ2-4,few,TGTGCCACCAGCGGAGGGCGGGCCGGGGAAGCCAAAAACATTCAGTACTTC,CATSGGRAGEAKNIQYF
TRBV4-1,NA,TRBJ1-4,few,TGCGCCAGCAGCCAAGACAGGGTGTCGCTCAATGAAAAACTGTTTTTT,CASSQDRVSLNEKLFF